Included here is one T cell receptor beta chain sequence, with context. Its antigen is unidentified. This specimen comes from a study of cytomegalovirus exposure and HLA in healthy donors. Notes on the study in general: When a later analysis was performed, an Asian-associated ancestry cluster reportedly had fewer N-insertions than the approximately 700-donor mean.

Use of 60 Vbeta and 13 Jbeta primers characterized the PCR. Produced via immunoSEQ multiplex PCR; TCRdb's table is partial and in-frame only. The sample lists fewer than 130,000 clones, 70% to 85% occurring once. The sample consisted of PBMCs. The origin of this receptor is a middle-aged woman in good health and CMV-seronegative.

CDR3: CASSSRTGTNTEAFF. The CDR3 DNA follows: TGTGCCAGCAGTTCCCGGACAGGGACGAACACTGAAGCTTTCTTT. V is TRBV6-5 and J is TRBJ1-1; TRBD1 aligns across 8 bases. Germline V CDR1 and CDR2: MNHEY, SVGAGI. The CDR3 is 15 residues long. Losses at the gene ends were 4 bases for V and 1 base for J; bases not matched to a gene: 5.